A single sample is the source of the 6 T cell receptor beta chains below, sequenced in a study of EBV T-cell therapy then PD-1 blockade in nasopharyngeal carcinoma. For these receptors, no antigen is known. The sample's treatment: AdE1-LMPpoly-expanded autologous EBV-specific T-cell therapy followed by anti-PD-1 nivolumab. Generated by immunoSEQ multiplex PCR, the TCRdb table keeps only in-frame clones and is missing some. The sample comprises roughly 22,000 clones, 70% to 85% of which are singletons, and 24% rests with the top ten. The starting material was CD8+ T cells from blood, obtained at day -245 from a patient whose treatment included autologous EBV-specific T cells and nivolumab. All receptors derive from a middle-aged man with nasopharyngeal carcinoma.

The genes are TRBV18 and TRBJ2-7; TRBD1 might be the D (6 bases). This CDR3 has 16 amino acids. Trimming stripped 3 bases from V and 6 bases from J, with 21 bases between. The germline V gene encodes CDR1 KGHSH and CDR2 LQKENI. CDR3 amino acids: CASSPLAGALIAEQYF. As DNA, the CDR3 is TGTGCCAGCTCACCCTTGGCAGGGGCTCTTATTGCCGAGCAGTACTTC. The full variable domain, its missing parts supplied by reference TRBV18 and TRBJ2-7, is NAGVMQNPRHLVRRRGQEARLRCSPMKGHSHVYWYRQLPEEGLKFMVYLQKENIIDESGMPKERFSAEFPKEGPSILRIQQVVRGDSAAYFCASSPLAGALIAEQYFGPGTRLTVT.

This chain links TRBV28 with TRBJ2-2; D is undetermined. Trimming left V 6 bases short and J 1 base short, with 12 bases between. This CDR3 region has 15 residues. Germline-derived CDR1 and CDR2 are MDHEN and SYDVKM. The CDR3 coding sequence is TGTGCCAGCAGCCTACTGGCCGAGAACACCGGGGAGCTGTTTTTT. Encoded protein: CASSLLAENTGELFF.

The CDR3 is CASSQDQSRTAMNTEAFF. In DNA, the CDR3 is TGTGCCAGCAGCCAAGATCAATCTCGGACAGCCATGAACACTGAAGCTTTCTTT. The V gene is TRBV3-1 (or the pseudogene TRBV3-2), the J gene TRBJ1-1; a possible D gene is TRBD1 (6 bases). CDR1 and CDR2 (germline): LGHDT, YNNKEL (reference sequence). Trimming removed 0 bases from V and 0 bases from J, with 17 bases in between. This CDR3 region has 18 residues.

V is TRBV25-1 and J is TRBJ1-4; 7 nucleotides line up with TRBD1. The CDR3 has 18 amino acids. Germline CDR1 is MGHDK and CDR2 is SYGVNS. V was pared by 6 bases and J by 2 bases, with 15 bases of the junction left unmatched. The CDR3 spells CASSDRAARKATNEKLFF. The CDR3 bases are TGTGCCAGCAGCGACAGGGCCGCGCGCAAGGCGACTAATGAAAAACTGTTTTTT.

The rearrangement uses TRBV14 and TRBJ2-5; D not certain. Per germline, CDR1 SGHDN and CDR2 FVKESK. Trimming shortened V by 4 bases and J by 4 bases, and 10 bases separated the two germline ends. The CDR3 contains 13 residues. Here the CDR3 reads CASSRWPAETQYF. As DNA, the CDR3 is TGTGCCAGCAGCCGTTGGCCGGCAGAGACCCAGTACTTC. The variable domain in full, completed from reference TRBV14 and TRBJ2-5, reads EAGVTQFPSHSVIEKGQTVTLRCDPISGHDNLYWYRRVMGKEIKFLLHFVKESKQDESGMPNNRFLAERTGGTYSTLKVQPAELEDSGVYFCASSRWPAETQYFGPGTRLLVL.

CDR3 sequence reads: CASREFPGQGRDYNEQFF. Here the CDR3 DNA reads TGTGCCAGCAGAGAATTTCCGGGACAGGGAAGGGACTACAATGAGCAGTTCTTC. The V and J genes are TRBV2 and TRBJ2-1; 9 positions agree with TRBD1. Germline V CDR1 and CDR2: SNHLY, FYNNEI. Losses at the gene ends were 6 bases for V and 3 bases for J; bases not matched to a gene: 15. The CDR3 is 18 residues long.